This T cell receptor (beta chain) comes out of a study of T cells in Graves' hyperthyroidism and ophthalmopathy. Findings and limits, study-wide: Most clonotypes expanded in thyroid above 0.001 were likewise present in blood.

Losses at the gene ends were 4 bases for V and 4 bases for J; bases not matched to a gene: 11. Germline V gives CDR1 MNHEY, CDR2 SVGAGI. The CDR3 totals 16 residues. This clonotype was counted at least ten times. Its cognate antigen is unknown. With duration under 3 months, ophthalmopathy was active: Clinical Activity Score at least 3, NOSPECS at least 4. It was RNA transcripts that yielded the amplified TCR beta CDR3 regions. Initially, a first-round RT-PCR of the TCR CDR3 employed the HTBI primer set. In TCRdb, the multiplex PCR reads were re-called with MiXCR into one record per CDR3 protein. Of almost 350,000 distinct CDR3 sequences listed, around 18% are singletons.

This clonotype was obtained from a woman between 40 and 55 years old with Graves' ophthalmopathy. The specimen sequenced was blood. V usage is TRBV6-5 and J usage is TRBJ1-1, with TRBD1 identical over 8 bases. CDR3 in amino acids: CASSFWQATGVTEAFF. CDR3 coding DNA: TGTGCCAGCAGTTTTTGGCAGGCGACAGGGGTCACTGAAGCTTTCTTT.